The clone carrying this TCR beta chain was seen repeatedly, ten times or more. Its antigen is still unknown. Time point defined: pre-sensitization, week 0. The treatment denotes: therapeutic diphenylcyclopropenone sensitization with weekly scalp DPC. TCRdb reanalysed the RACE reads using MiXCR and keeps one entry per CDR3 protein. The sample shows 62,000 or so distinct CDR3 sequences, 9.5% to 12% of them seen only once. This sample was taken from a study of human T cells and chemical hapten exposure. Overall study results and limits: TCRs whose frequency exceeded 1 in 1000 remained the same following DPC sensitization.

The V gene's germline CDR1 is SGHRS and CDR2 YFSETQ. This CDR3 has 15 residues. Unmatched junction bases numbered 5, after V lost 3 bases and J lost 0 bases. The sequence derives from a woman in her fifties or sixties with alopecia areata. Some clones in this sample may be carry-over from other donors' samples. The gene calls are TRBV5-1 and TRBJ1-1, with 7 bases aligning to TRBD1. Specimen: whole blood, collected in connection with sensitization to the hapten diphenylcyclopropenone (DPC). For the CDR3, the DNA is TGCGCCAGCAGCTCAACGGGACAGATGAACACTGAAGCTTTCTTT. Encoded protein: CASSSTGQMNTEAFF.